Below are 25 T cell receptor beta chains sequenced from a single sample in a study of cytomegalovirus exposure and HLA in healthy donors. Both 60 Vbeta primers and 13 Jbeta primers went into the PCR. Sequenced by immunoSEQ multiplex PCR; TCRdb stores in-frame clones only, minus some. The data show more than 110,000 clones, roughly 80% seen once. The source material was PBMCs. Receptors originate from a man younger than 35 in good health and CMV-seronegative.

V usage is TRBV5-1 and J usage is TRBJ2-7, with 7 bases aligning to TRBD1. V lost 0 bases to trimming and J lost 13 bases; unmatched junction nucleotides: 13. CDR1 SGHRS and CDR2 YFSETQ come from the germline V gene. The CDR3 length is 14 residues. CDR3 bases: TGCGCCAGCAGCTTGGGCCCAGGGGGACAGAATGGTTACTTC. Translated, it gives CASSLGPGGQNGYF.

The chain joins TRBV7-9 to TRBJ1-2; the D is unclear. V was clipped by 3 bases and J by 4 bases, with 6 bases between them. Germline V gene data show CDR1 as SEHNR and CDR2 as FQNEAQ (reference sequence). The length of the CDR3 is 12 residues. The DNA of the CDR3 is TGTGCCAGCAGCTTGGGCAGCTATGGCTACACCTTC. Protein: CASSLGSYGYTF.

This clone has just one count. The V gene is TRBV4-1, the J gene TRBJ1-2; D might be TRBD1 (6 bases). This CDR3 comprises 15 residues. Trimming removed 5 bases from V and 2 bases from J, with 15 bases in between. Germline loops: CDR1 MGHRA, CDR2 YSYEKL. CDR3 coding DNA: TGCGCCAGCAGCTCGCACAGGGCCACGAACTATGGCTACACCTTC. This translates into CASSSHRATNYGYTF.

The chain links TRBV28 to TRBJ1-1, with a possible D match to TRBD1 (6 bases). Between the trimmed V and J ends, which lost 6 bases and 1 base, there was a span of 12 bases. CDR3 length: 14 amino acids. Germline values: CDR1 MDHEN, CDR2 SYDVKM. The CDR3 region is CASSPGGGNTEAFF. The DNA for the CDR3 is TGTGCCAGCAGCCCGGGGGGCGGGAACACTGAAGCTTTCTTT.

The rearrangement uses TRBV6-1 and TRBJ2-7, with a possible D match to TRBD1 (6 bases). Germline CDR1 and CDR2: MNHNS and SASEGT. This CDR3 region has 13 residues. V lost 1 base and J 4 bases, leaving 8 bases between the germline ends. CDR3 sequence (DNA): TGTGCCAGCAGTGAAGGGGACACTTACGAGCAGTACTTC. Residues: CASSEGDTYEQYF.

V and J are TRBV7-6 and TRBJ2-7, with 10 bases aligning to TRBD2. After removal of 5 bases from V and 4 bases from J, the junction contained 11 bases not matched to a gene. CDR3 size: 16 residues. The germline gives CDR1 SGHVS, CDR2 FNYEAQ. The CDR3 is CASSPHRTSGQYEQYF. The CDR3 DNA reads TGTGCCAGCAGCCCCCACCGGACTAGCGGCCAGTACGAGCAGTACTTC.

The V gene is TRBV9, the J gene TRBJ1-6; 8 positions match TRBD1. CDR1 is SGDLS and CDR2 is YYNGEE in the germline V gene. The V gene end was trimmed by 7 bases and the J gene end by 5 bases; junction bases not matched to a gene: 14. CDR3 length equals 17 residues. CDR3 sequence (DNA): TGTGCCAGCGCCCTCCCGACAGGGGAGGGAAATAATTCACCCCTCCACTTT. Amino acids: CASALPTGEGNNSPLHF.

This chain uses TRBV4-3 with TRBJ1-4; possible D gene TRBD1, 5 bases. Trimming removed 0 bases at V and 8 bases at J, with 16 bases between. The germline V gene has CDR1 LGHNA and CDR2 YSLEER. The CDR3 is 16 residues long. The DNA for the CDR3 is TGCGCCAGCAGCCAAGATGAAGGGGTCAGGGCAGAAAAACTGTTTTTT. Protein product: CASSQDEGVRAEKLFF.

The CDR3 DNA follows: TGTGCCACCAGCACCCTCGGACAGGGAGCTGGAAACACCATATATTTT. It translates to CATSTLGQGAGNTIYF. This chain joins TRBV15 and TRBJ1-3; 8 nucleotides match TRBD1. Germline V gene lookup returns CDR1 LNHNV and CDR2 YYDKDF (reference sequence). The CDR3 consists of 16 residues. J lost 2 bases, V lost 4 bases, and 7 bases had no gene match.

The chain combines TRBV6-6 with TRBJ2-7; maybe TRBD1 (6 bases). Trimming cost V 5 bases and J 0 bases, with 11 bases left between them. This CDR3 region has 14 residues. In germline, CDR1 is MNHNY, CDR2 SVGAGI (reference sequence). DNA of the CDR3: TGTGCCAGCAGTCCTTGGACAGACTCCTACGAGCAGTACTTC. As protein: CASSPWTDSYEQYF.

As concerns this clone: Germline and junction disagree at one end, which may indicate a read error. The V call is TRBV7-9, the J call TRBJ2-7, with unresolved D. CDR3 length equals 12 residues. Germline CDR1 is SEHNR and CDR2 is FQNEAQ (reference sequence). CDR3 in DNA: TGTTCCAGCAGCTCGCGGCTCTACGAGCAGTACTTC. Its translation is CSSSSRLYEQYF.

The chain is built from TRBV5-1 and TRBJ1-3, with D unclear. The CDR3 is 15 residues long. With 4 bases removed from V and 1 base from J, the gap between germline ends came to 12 bases. Germline V gene lookup returns CDR1 SGHRS and CDR2 YFSETQ. The CDR3 DNA reads as TGCGCCAGCAGCGGCGCAGGAGGTTCTGGAAACACCATATATTTT. This gives the protein CASSGAGGSGNTIYF.

The chain joins TRBV29-1 to TRBJ2-1; 7 nucleotides match TRBD2. CDR3 size: 14 residues. Germline assignment: CDR1 SQVTM and CDR2 ANQGSEA. V dropped 1 base and J dropped 4; count of bases not matched to a gene: 4. The CDR3 coding sequence is TGCAGCGTTGAAGGGGAGGGTACATACAATGAGCAGTTCTTC. Encoded protein: CSVEGEGTYNEQFF.

The DNA for the CDR3 is TGCGCCAGCAGCCAATTTACGGACAGCAGCTCCTACAATGAGCAGTTCTTC. Translation: CASSQFTDSSSYNEQFF. The rearrangement links TRBV4-3 to TRBJ2-1, with D perhaps TRBD1 (6 bases). The CDR3 extends over 17 amino acids. Trimming pared 2 bases from V and 0 bases from J, leaving 14 bases between. Germline values: CDR1 LGHNA, CDR2 YSLEER.

The V call is TRBV12-5, the J call TRBJ2-2; D remains ambiguous. The CDR3 consists of 14 residues. Germline values: CDR1 LGHNT, CDR2 FRNRAP. Trimming shortened V by 6 bases and J by 6 bases, and 14 bases separated the two germline ends. In DNA form, the CDR3 reads TGTGCTAGTGGCCACCTAATGGGCGCCGGGGAGCTGTTTTTT. Amino acid sequence: CASGHLMGAGELFF.

The J gene is TRBJ1-1, the V gene TRBV6-4, with a possible D match to TRBD1 (6 bases). CDR3 length equals 14 residues. Germline lookup yields CDR1 MRHNA and CDR2 SNTAGT. V dropped 5 bases and J dropped 1 base, with 11 bases sitting between them. CDR3 DNA: TGTGCCAGCAGTCCCCAAGGGGGGAACACTGAAGCTTTCTTT. The encoded protein is CASSPQGGNTEAFF.

The chain employs TRBV6-6 and TRBJ1-2; possibly TRBD1 for D (5 bases). Germline CDR1 reads MNHNY; CDR2 reads SVGAGI (reference sequence). V was shortened by 7 bases and J by 1 base, with 19 bases between the two germline ends. This CDR3 spans 16 amino acids. In DNA form, the CDR3 reads TGTGCCAGCATCGCGGGGCAGGGCCACATTAACTATGGCTACACCTTC. Its protein product is CASIAGQGHINYGYTF.

The chain recombines TRBV9 with TRBJ1-2; tentative D call: TRBD1 (6 bases). CDR3 length: 15 residues. V lost 3 bases and J lost 2, with 14 bases in between. Germline lookup yields CDR1 SGDLS and CDR2 YYNGEE. The chain's CDR3 is CASSERQEMNYGYTF. CDR3 coding DNA: TGTGCCAGCAGCGAAAGACAGGAGATGAACTATGGCTACACCTTC.

The V and J genes are TRBV4-1 and TRBJ1-6; tentatively, D is TRBD1 (6 bases). The CDR3 extends over 16 amino acids. The V gene lost 5 bases and the J gene lost 6 bases, with 17 bases spanning the gap. The V gene's germline CDR1 is MGHRA and CDR2 YSYEKL. In DNA, the CDR3 is TGCGCCAGCAGCAACCGAGACAGGTGGGGTAATTCACCCCTCCACTTT. Translating it yields CASSNRDRWGNSPLHF.

This clone occurred a few times. The chain combines TRBV5-1 with TRBJ1-1; no firm D call. The CDR3 spans 12 residues. With 1 base removed from V and 6 bases from J, the gap between germline ends came to 7 bases. The germline V gene encodes CDR1 SGHRS and CDR2 YFSETQ. The DNA of the CDR3 is TGCGCCAGCAGCTTGACACCATCTGAAGCTTTCTTT. Its protein is CASSLTPSEAFF.

J is TRBJ2-3 and V is TRBV7-2, with 10 positions matching TRBD2. V shed 5 bases and J 2 bases; nucleotides not matched to a gene: 4. Germline V gene sequence: CDR1 SGHTA, CDR2 FQGNSA. The CDR3 is 15 residues long. CDR3 protein: CASSRSGGDTDTQYF. The CDR3 DNA follows: TGTGCCAGCAGCCGGAGCGGGGGGGACACAGATACGCAGTATTTT. The entire variable domain, with the rest obtained from reference TRBV7-2 and TRBJ2-3, is as follows: GAGVSQSPSNKVTEKGKDVELRCDPISGHTALYWYRQSLGQGLEFLIYFQGNSAPDKSGLPSDRFSAERTGGSVSTLTIQRTQQEDSAVYLCASSRSGGDTDTQYFGPGTRLTVL.

The V call is TRBV5-1, the J call TRBJ2-3; a weak D match, TRBD1 (7 bases). In germline, CDR1 is SGHRS, CDR2 YFSETQ. The ends were cut back, 4 bases at V and 0 bases at J, with 18 bases in the middle. The CDR3 runs 17 residues. CDR3 in amino acids: CASSRGPGATSTDTQYF. Here the CDR3 DNA reads TGCGCCAGCAGCAGGGGGCCGGGGGCAACTAGCACAGATACGCAGTATTTT.

The rearrangement links TRBV5-1 to TRBJ1-1; 7 bases are shared with TRBD1. Germline trimming cut 2 bases from V and 5 bases from J; bases unmatched to any gene: 6. The CDR3 loop spans 14 amino acids. CDR1 is SGHRS and CDR2 is YFSETQ in the germline V gene. The CDR3 DNA follows: TGCGCCAGCAGCTTAAATGCAGGGGGGACTGAAGCTTTCTTT. Amino acid sequence: CASSLNAGGTEAFF.

The count of this clone is one. This CDR3 is CASSVAEGRYEQYF. DNA for the CDR3: TGTGCCAGCAGCGTAGCTGAGGGTCGCTACGAGCAGTACTTC. The chain uses TRBV9 and TRBJ2-7; D may be TRBD2 (5 bases). From germline, CDR1 is SGDLS and CDR2 YYNGEE. The CDR3 has 14 residues. V was clipped by 0 bases and J by 3 bases, with 10 bases between them.

The CDR3 region is CASSLRTVVPSPLHF. The CDR3 DNA follows: TGTGCCAGCAGCCTTCGGACTGTCGTTCCTTCACCCCTCCACTTT. This chain joins TRBV5-4 and TRBJ1-6; D is ambiguous. CDR1 SGHNT and CDR2 YYREEE come from the germline V gene (reference sequence). V gave up 4 bases and J gave up 9 bases, with 17 bases separating them. The CDR3 covers 15 residues.